This TCR beta chain was retrieved from a study of blood T cell repertoires in COVID-19. At the level of the study: Researchers got acute and convalescent COVID-19 samples from the United States, Italy and Spain. PBMCs, B-cell-depleted T cells, or T cells were the source of the cDNA or gDNA that made up the material.

The germline gives CDR1 LGHDT, CDR2 YNNKEL (reference sequence). Trimming removed 5 bases from V and 3 bases from J; junction bases left unmatched: 5. This CDR3 has 15 amino acids. Original methodology: Nucleated cell number was recorded as an estimate derived from reference gene primer amplification. The repertoire was sequenced with immunoSEQ multiplex PCR; TCRdb's copy has only in-frame clones and lacks some. V, J and clone size are those of that table, while D and trimming were read from the DNA. This sample carries 26,000 or so clones, around 87% of them seen once, and the ten largest clones take 11%.

This receptor was identified in a man between 65 and 85 years old with acute or convalescent COVID-19. The sample taken for sequencing was peripheral blood. The V gene is TRBV3-1 (or the pseudogene TRBV3-2), the J gene TRBJ2-3, with TRBD2 identical over 10 bases. The CDR3 DNA is TGTGCCAGCAGCTGGCTAGCGGGAGTTACAGATACGCAGTATTTT. Protein sequence: CASSWLAGVTDTQYF.